What follows describes a single T cell receptor beta chain. The specificity of this receptor is unknown. Base-call qualities are not available, and no considerably larger clone is one nucleotide away. The CDR3 holds 13 amino acids from the cysteine to the phenylalanine. CDR3 DNA only is kept here, 39 bases in frame from base 1. The germline V gene (reference sequence) specifies MNHNY as CDR1 and SVGAGI as CDR2. Deletion took 8 bases off V and 10 bases off J, with a span of 15 bases between the germline ends. This sample was taken from a study of tumor T cells in aggressive B-cell lymphoma (dated by TCRdb to the late 2010s). Library prep was done by the immunoSEQ multiplex PCR assay. This is the immuneACCESS table as TCRdb keeps it, with only in-frame sequences that have V and J called. A part of the clones is gone; compared with another copy, unresolved V genes explain less than half, and the rest is unexplained. For this sample the table gives approximately 1,600 clones, of which approximately 93% were detected only once. The ten largest account for roughly 3% of the sample.

Input material: tumor tissue. This clonotype was sampled from an adult with diffuse large B cell lymphoma. The receptor chain draws on TRBV6-6 and TRBJ1-6, and perhaps TRBD1 as D gene, on 5 matching bases. The CDR3 protein sequence reads: CASLLQGRSPLHF. The DNA is as follows: TGTGCCAGCCTCCTCCAGGGTCGGTCACCCCTCCACTTT.